This T cell receptor beta chain comes out of a study of T cell changes during pregnancy in multiple sclerosis. Here immunoSEQ multiplex PCR was the method, and the copy in TCRdb shows in-frame clones only, minus some. This repertoire shows roughly 110,000 clones, less than 95% found once; its top ten account for approximately 1.6%. The length of the CDR3 is 15 residues. The junction had 3 bases not matched to a gene; V was cut back by 3 bases and J by 6 bases. Germline loops: CDR1 SGHAT, CDR2 FQNNGV. The rearrangement links TRBV11-2 to TRBJ1-6; 9 positions match TRBD1. Sample: peripheral blood, taken after pregnancy. This sequence was found in a female donor with multiple sclerosis, enrolled in a pregnancy study. CDR3 in amino acids: CASSFGTGINSPLHF. Here the CDR3 DNA reads TGTGCCAGCAGCTTCGGGACAGGGATTAATTCACCCCTCCACTTT.